These 9 T cell receptor beta chains were sequenced from one sample in a study of T cells expressing NK-cell markers. TCRdb reprocessed the 5' RACE reads, with one entry per CDR3 protein and no DNA. The record lists hundreds of thousands of distinct CDR3 sequences, of which the ten most abundant hold about 3.6%. The sample taken for sequencing was blood T cells: a sorted CD56 or NKG2C T cell subset, CD4+ or CD8+ T cells, or bulk PBMC T cells (not recorded which). The receptors derive from a man aged 18-30 years in good health.

This chain uses TRBV7-2 with TRBJ2-7; the D gene TCRdb calls, TRBD1, cannot be checked with no DNA. Germline V gene lookup returns CDR1 SGHTA and CDR2 FQGNSA. The CDR3 totals 15 residues. CDR3 sequence: CASSLATGGEYEQYF.

This sequence joins TRBV5-1 and TRBJ1-6; the TRBD1 assignment by TCRdb is unverifiable without DNA. This CDR3 has 15 residues. Germline-derived CDR1 and CDR2 are SGHRS and YFSETQ. The CDR3 reads CASSLARGANSPLHF.

The chain's CDR3 is CASSVGRDYEQYF. The chain joins TRBV19 to TRBJ2-7; the TCRdb D gene call, TRBD1, has no DNA to confirm it. The germline gives CDR1 LNHDA, CDR2 SQIVND (reference sequence). The CDR3 loop spans 13 amino acids.

The J gene is TRBJ2-5, the V gene TRBV14; TCRdb gives TRBD2 as the D gene, but with no DNA this cannot be confirmed. This CDR3 has 15 residues. Looked up from germline, CDR1 is SGHDN and CDR2 is FVKESK. CDR3 in amino acids: CASSQRTSGKETQYF.

This sequence joins TRBV12-3 or TRBV12-4 and TRBJ2-7; TCRdb returns TRBD1, unconfirmable since there is no DNA. The CDR3 has 14 amino acids. The CDR3: CASTFGTGGYEQYF.

The chain employs TRBV9 and TRBJ2-1; TCRdb proposes TRBD2, but this gene call is untestable without DNA. Germline V CDR1 and CDR2: SGDLS, YYNGEE. The CDR3 length is 16 residues. CDR3 region: CASSELGLAGLIEQFF.

V gene TRBV6-2 or TRBV6-3 combines with J gene TRBJ2-7; TCRdb picks TRBD2, but there is no DNA to check that call. CDR1 and CDR2 from the germline V gene are MNHEY and SVGEGT. The CDR3 is 13 residues long. CDR3: CASRETSAIEQYF.

This chain connects TRBV7-8 to TRBJ1-5. The CDR3 sequence is 13 residues long. Germline V gene data show CDR1 as SGHVS and CDR2 as FQNEAQ. The CDR3 spells CASKEYSNQPQHF.

V and J are TRBV10-1 and TRBJ2-2. This CDR3 comprises 16 residues. Germline CDR1 is WNHNN and CDR2 is SYGVQD (reference sequence). CDR3 loop: CASSENLAGITGELFF.